A single sample is the source of the 18 T cell receptor beta chains below, sequenced in a study of glioma-infiltrating T cells. TCR alpha and beta CDR3 regions were amplified from RNA using iRepertoire nested multiplex PCR. TCRdb itself ran the multiplex PCR reads through MiXCR, one entry per CDR3 protein. Among some 190,000 distinct CDR3 sequences listed, 32% were seen once. Sequencing was done on a sample of glioma tissue, nonneoplastic brain tissue, or PBMCs (not recorded which). The receptors stem from a human donor with low-grade glioma or glioblastoma, undergoing nonglioma brain surgery, or in good health (not recorded which).

In its sample, this clonotype was seen many times. The genes are TRBV28 and TRBJ2-7; no clear D. The germline V and J ends were trimmed by 5 bases and 0 bases, with 8 bases remaining between them. CDR1 MDHEN and CDR2 SYDVKM come from the germline V gene. The length of the CDR3 is 13 residues. CDR3 nucleotide sequence: TGTGCCAGCAGTAACGACCCCTCCTACGAGCAGTACTTC. It translates to CASSNDPSYEQYF.

A word on this clonotype: Since a much larger clone is just one base distant, this may be a read error. The chain combines TRBV5-5 with TRBJ1-1; maybe TRBD1 (5 bases). Germline assignment: CDR1 SGHKS and CDR2 YYEKEE (reference sequence). V lost 4 bases and J lost 11, with 18 bases in between. This CDR3 region has 13 residues. This chain's CDR3 is CASSMGIGEYAFF. DNA for the CDR3: TGTGCCAGCAGCATGGGAATAGGGGAATATGCTTTCTTT.

The sample holds a few counts of this clonotype. This may come from a read error, since a much larger clone is one base off. No conserved phenylalanine or tryptophan is present at the end of the CDR3, so a read error is the likely explanation. The CDR3: CSARKGTGNTIYL. Written as DNA, the CDR3 is TGCAGTGCTAGAAAGGGGACTGGAAACACCATATATCTT. The rearrangement joins TRBV20-1 to TRBJ1-3, with D perhaps TRBD1 (5 bases). V was trimmed by 2 bases and J by 2 bases, leaving 7 bases between them. This CDR3 comprises 13 residues. Germline V gene data show CDR1 as DFQATT and CDR2 as SNEGSKA (reference sequence).

This clonotype has just one count. A junction boundary mismatches the germline segment, possibly from a read error. This chain uses TRBV12-3 or TRBV12-4 with TRBJ2-7; 8 bases match TRBD2. This CDR3 comprises 19 residues. The CDR3 region is CASSLAWVLRGRSSYGQYF. CDR3 coding DNA: TGTGCCAGCAGTTTAGCATGGGTTCTGCGCGGGAGGAGCTCCTACGGGCAGTACTTC.

V and J are TRBV5-1 and TRBJ2-7; tentatively, D is TRBD2 (6 bases). The CDR3 runs 15 residues. Per the germline V gene, CDR1 is SGHRS and CDR2 is YFSETQ. With 0 bases removed from V and 3 bases from J, the gap between germline ends came to 13 bases. The chain's CDR3 is CASSLDFREYYEQYF. The CDR3, as DNA: TGCGCCAGCAGCTTGGATTTTCGGGAGTACTACGAGCAGTACTTC.

About this clonotype itself: This may arise from a read error, as a much more abundant clone is one base away. V usage is TRBV5-1 and J usage is TRBJ2-1; TRBD2 matches at 8 bases. The ends lost 2 bases at V and 7 bases at J; junction bases unmatched: 11. Germline CDR1 reads SGHRS; CDR2 reads YFSETQ. The CDR3 spans 16 residues. CDR3: CASSLGLALRGNEQFF. As DNA, the CDR3 is TGCGCCAGCAGCTTAGGACTAGCCCTCCGAGGAAATGAGCAGTTCTTC.

This clonotype was counted many times. V gene TRBV4-2 combines with J gene TRBJ1-2; D possibly corresponds to TRBD1 (6 bases). From germline, CDR1 is LGHNA and CDR2 YNFKEQ. This CDR3 region has 13 residues. V was pared by 4 bases and J by 6 bases, with 12 bases between. The CDR3 nucleotides are TGTGCCAGCAGCCCGCGACAGGCTGATGGCTACACCTTC. As protein: CASSPRQADGYTF.

V usage is TRBV27 and J usage is TRBJ2-1, with a weak D call TRBD2 (6 bases). CDR1 is MNHEY and CDR2 is SMNVEV in the germline V gene (reference sequence). V dropped 3 bases and J dropped 9 bases, with 9 bases sitting between them. The CDR3 has 12 amino acids. The CDR3 here is CASSFGGVEQFF. In DNA, the CDR3 is TGTGCCAGCAGTTTCGGAGGGGTTGAGCAGTTCTTC.

Only a few counts were recorded for this clonotype. The chain couples TRBV11-3 to TRBJ2-5, with D tentatively TRBD1 (5 bases). This CDR3 is 14 amino acids long. CDR1 and CDR2 from the germline V gene are SGHNT and YENEEA. V lost 4 bases to trimming and J lost 3 bases, with 12 bases between them. CDR3 sequence: CASSSRGREETQYF. Written as DNA, the CDR3 is TGTGCCAGCAGCTCTAGAGGCAGGGAAGAGACCCAGTACTTC. Complete variable domain (other parts from reference TRBV11-3 and TRBJ2-5): EAGVVQSPRYKIIEKKQPVAFWCNPISGHNTLYWYLQNLGQGPELLIRYENEEAVDDSQLPKDRFSAERLKGVDSTLKIQPAELGDSAVYLCASSSRGREETQYFGPGTRLLVL.

The chain carries TRBV29-1 and TRBJ2-7; D is uncertain. The CDR3 loop spans 12 amino acids. V was clipped by 4 bases and J by 5 bases, with 12 bases between them. Germline CDR1 is SQVTM and CDR2 is ANQGSEA. This chain's CDR3 is CSVGVARHEQYF. The CDR3 DNA reads TGCAGCGTTGGCGTAGCTCGACACGAGCAGTACTTC.

The chain links TRBV6-6 to TRBJ2-7; unclear D gene. The length of the CDR3 is 14 residues. From germline, CDR1 is MNHNY and CDR2 SVGAGI (reference sequence). V was clipped by 3 bases and J by 2 bases, with 11 bases between them. The DNA for the CDR3 is TGTGCCAGCAGTTATCCGAAGGTAGCCTACGAGCAGTACTTC. It translates to CASSYPKVAYEQYF.

With respect to this clonotype: At one of its ends the junction is not consistent with the germline gene, which may arise from a read error. V is TRBV6-2 or TRBV6-3 and J is TRBJ2-4; 9 nucleotides line up with TRBD1. CDR3 length: 14 amino acids. Germline V CDR1 and CDR2: MNHEY, SVGEGT. The CDR3: CASEDRGLVNIKYF. CDR3 coding DNA: TGTGCCAGCGAGGACAGGGGACTTGTAAACATTAAGTACTTC.

V usage is TRBV5-1 and J usage is TRBJ1-1, with TRBD1 as a possible D gene (6 bases). Trimming shortened V by 8 bases and J by 3 bases, and 17 bases separated the two germline ends. The germline CDR1 and CDR2 sequences are SGHRS and YFSETQ. The CDR3 sequence is 14 residues long. The CDR3 coding sequence is TGCGCCAGTACCTTTCAGGGGCGCGACACTGAAGCTTTCTTT. Protein product: CASTFQGRDTEAFF.

The chain links TRBV6-1 to TRBJ2-3; tentatively, D is TRBD2 (6 bases). V was cut by 10 bases and J by 0 bases, with 20 bases left in between. The CDR3 is made up of 16 amino acids. The germline gives CDR1 MNHNS, CDR2 SASEGT. As DNA, the CDR3 is TGTGCCACCGGGGAGGAGACGTATGCTAGCACAGATACGCAGTATTTT. Its protein is CATGEETYASTDTQYF.

The chain carries TRBV7-9 and TRBJ2-7, with 7 bases lining up with TRBD1. CDR1 and CDR2 from the germline V gene are SEHNR and FQNEAQ (reference sequence). The CDR3 runs to 14 residues. The J segment lost 3 bases and the V segment lost 4 bases, leaving 6 bases of the junction unmatched. The CDR3 region is CASSSIGQDYEQYF. CDR3 nucleotide sequence: TGTGCCAGCAGCTCCATCGGACAGGACTACGAGCAGTACTTC.

The gene calls are TRBV29-1 and TRBJ1-1; TRBD1 matches 7 bases. The CDR3 is made up of 15 amino acids. V was pared by 1 base and J by 1 base, with 6 bases of the junction left unmatched. Germline assignment: CDR1 SQVTM and CDR2 ANQGSEA. The CDR3 DNA is TGCAGCGTTGAAGGTGTGACAGGGAAGAACACTGAAGCTTTCTTT. Protein product: CSVEGVTGKNTEAFF.

This clonotype showed up many times. This chain joins TRBV6-2 or TRBV6-3 and TRBJ2-7; maybe TRBD1 (5 bases). Per the germline V gene, CDR1 is MNHEY and CDR2 is SVGEGT. The CDR3 runs to 17 residues. V lost 6 bases to trimming and J lost 0 bases, with 21 bases between them. Here the CDR3 reads CASRESTRQRLSYEQYF. CDR3 sequence (DNA): TGTGCCAGCAGAGAATCCACCAGACAGCGTCTCTCCTACGAGCAGTACTTC.

This clonotype occurred many times. The rearrangement uses TRBV27 and TRBJ1-1; D uncertain. This CDR3 is 13 amino acids long. V dropped 2 bases and J dropped 1 base, with 5 bases sitting between them. Germline loops: CDR1 MNHEY, CDR2 SMNVEV (reference sequence). The CDR3 is CASSLKGNTEAFF. DNA for the CDR3: TGTGCCAGCAGTTTAAAGGGGAACACTGAAGCTTTCTTT.